This T cell receptor (beta chain) emerged from a study of T-cell reconstitution after alpha-beta-depleted transplantation in children (dated by TCRdb to 2015 to 2016). About the investigation overall: Using TCR repertoire profiling, the study quantitatively followed how T-cell immune reconstitution unfolded in children after TCRalphabeta/CD19-depleted allogeneic hematopoietic cell transplantation.

This clonotype was counted many times. Its antigen is still unknown. Base qualities are not at hand, and no much larger clone is one base apart. The protocol used for the library was PCR. Sequencer: Illumina HiSeq 2500. Molecular barcoding was employed in the preparation of TCR libraries, with unique molecular identifiers being used to normalize TCRbeta repertoire quantification. The public reads were reprocessed in TCRdb via fastp at Q25 and MiXCR, keeping in-frame beta chains. CDR3 protein duplicates are merged, each entry listing the most common genes and DNA. Present in this sample are 150,000 to 250,000 distinct CDR3 sequences, more than 14% of which were seen just once. Less than 15% of the sample goes to the ten largest clones. The TCR originated in a human donor who donated a stem cell graft to a child with acute lymphoblastic leukemia. The input for sequencing was PBMCs from the stem cell graft donor, taken from the stem cell graft.

The CDR3 region reads CASRRDIISNQPQHF. The nucleotide sequence is given as TGTGCCAGCAGGCGGGACATAATTAGCAATCAGCCCCAGCATTTT. The chain employs TRBV12-3 or TRBV12-4 and TRBJ1-5; D gene: possibly TRBD1, on 6 matching bases. The CDR3 covers 15 residues, taking in both the cysteine and the phenylalanine. Solely the CDR3 DNA is kept, with 45 bases framed from the first base. The junction carries 12 bases between V and J, which are trimmed by 6 bases and 0 bases respectively.